This T cell receptor beta chain was captured in a study of shared clonotypes between healthy human individuals (dated by TCRdb to 2020 to 2022). With regard to the full study: Three men and a couple of women, aged 18 to 49 years, made up the cohort. For each donor, CD4 naive and CD4 memory were each run on three plates, CD8 naive on two plates, and CD8 memory on one plate. To estimate repertoire size and how much clonotype sharing occurs between individuals, the study deeply sequenced the blood TCR repertoires of 5 or 6 healthy adults. To increase sequencing depth and limit assay-specific biases, TCR repertoire library preparation and sequencing were carried out by different laboratories using diverse techniques. Per donor, leukapheresis produced somewhere between about 0.9 and 9.5 billion PBMCs.

The CDR3 holds 15 amino acids from the cysteine to the phenylalanine. The sequence is cut down to CDR3 DNA, 45 bases in frame from base 1. The germline V gene gives CDR1 as SGHNT and CDR2 as YENEEA. Trimmed from V: 5 bases; trimmed from J: 0 bases; junction bases lacking a gene match: 3. Healthy HIV-negative adults with no recently reported acute infections or vaccinations were included as donors. Only Caucasian adults living in Nashville, Tennessee, USA were represented among the donors. CD4+ T cells were enriched by magnetic negative selection; naive cells were then positively selected on CD45RA, and the negative fraction formed the memory subset. Blood was obtained by leukapheresis, after which PBMCs were separated by Ficoll-Histopaque density gradient centrifugation and cryopreserved in liquid nitrogen vapor phase. Analytical flow cytometry was used to check the purity and quantity of each magnetically sorted T cell population. Genomic DNA was isolated from each sorted fraction and quantified by UV absorbance on a Nanodrop 2000c.

What the study reported, not specific to this receptor: Larger estimated clonotype richness was generally found for naive subsets than for memory subsets. Because the study included only a small number of donors, the genetic and exposure-history diversity represented was limited. Across four donors, roughly 5% of naive CD4, over 3% of naive CD8, around 2.1% of memory CD4, and 0.4% of memory CD8 clonotypes were shared. Compared with non-shared clonotypes, clonotypes shared by all four sorted-subset donors had higher generation probabilities. Rarefaction of sorted-subset datasets indicated incomplete sequencing despite the large sequencing depth. Sampling was limited to blood, and TCR repertoires in tissue likely differ from TCR repertoires in blood. Pairwise subsampling led to the expectation that sequencing depth would affect the degree of clonotype sharing among donors.

On this clone: The antigen it recognizes is unknown. Base-call qualities are not available, and no considerably larger clone is one nucleotide away. The identical CDR3 is also encoded by other nucleotide sequences in the sample.

Using the deep immunoSEQ assay, multiplex PCR amplified TCR CDR3 regions from genomic DNA. For each cell subset, the extracted genomic DNA was distributed evenly across all wells of several immunoSEQ 96-well plates, and each plate served as one replicate. For sorted subsets, each replicate PCR was loaded with about 0.2 ug genomic DNA, equivalent to 25,000 to 35,000 T cell genomes. The purified libraries were quantified using a Qubit 3.0 fluorometer, sized with a Bioanalyzer 2100, and then quantified again using the KAPA Library Quantification kit. Every immunoSEQ 96-well plate was sequenced on a separate single-read 150-cycle Illumina NextSeq 550 flow cell. Concerning the study's data processing: Because only junctional sequences without quality scores were contained in the immunoSEQ output, filtering matching that applied to full-length reads could not be performed. Sequences were annotated with PyIR, a Python wrapper for IgBLAST v1.9, using IMGT germline references to assign V/J genes and CDR3. Reads were filtered out if the reads had weak V/J assignments (E-value above 1e-6), no CDR3, stop codons, out-of-frame junctions, or ambiguous translated residues. V3J clonotypes were defined by identical inferred V gene, J gene, and CDR3 amino acid sequence. Percentage overlap between repertoires was computed as shared unique clonotypes divided by the size of the smaller repertoire. Three approaches were used to assess repertoire richness: RTK rarefaction, the Chao1 estimator, and Recon v2.1 estimates of unobserved clonotypes. Generation probabilities were computed with OLGA for all TCRbeta clonotypes obtained by the gDNA method from a few donors. TCRdb provides this immuneACCESS table in a form limited to in-frame rearrangements. Some clones are lacking; in checked studies, under half of them reflect an unresolved V gene, and why the rest are absent is not known. The V and J calls and clone size come from that table; D and trimming were worked out from the DNA. The sample table holds under 2.5 million clones, of which around 92% were seen once. The biggest ten clones account for 0.37% of the sample.

In this chain, TRBV11-3 is recombined with TRBJ1-4; 7 junctional bases match TRBD1. The TCR was taken from a man younger than 35 in good health. Some clones in this sample may be carry-over from other donors' samples. The sequenced sample consisted of naive CD4+ T cells from PBMCs. What the cell subset or site label conveys for this sample: CD45RA+ positively selected. Read as DNA, the sequence is TGTGCCAGCAGCCGTGGGACAGCAACTAATGAAAAACTGTTTTTT. Translated, it reads CASSRGTATNEKLFF.